This TCR beta chain came from a study of PD-1 blockade in classical Hodgkin lymphoma. On the study more broadly: Administration of nivolumab to patients was at 3 mg/kg intravenously every 2 weeks. Study-wide findings and caveats: In CD4+ cells, TCR diversity went up significantly by C4D1, but in CD8+ cells it did not.

Relapses following autologous stem cell transplantation were seen in all patients, with brentuximab vedotin exposure varying. The authors purified CD4+ T cells from thawed PBMCs by magnetic negative selection. The CDR3 loop spans 16 amino acids. Trimming pared 6 bases from V and 7 bases from J, leaving 19 bases between. Per germline, CDR1 LNHDA and CDR2 SQIVND (reference sequence). With respect to this clone: Its antigen is not identified.

Assay: immunoSEQ multiplex PCR; the TCRdb copy retains only in-frame clones and omits some. The repertoire consists of roughly 25,000 clones, with over 80% occurring once and the leading ten covering about 1.8%. The TCR was taken from a human donor with classical Hodgkin lymphoma. J is TRBJ1-6 and V is TRBV19; D possibly corresponds to TRBD1 (5 bases). The sample was CD4+ T cells from blood, taken at baseline. The CDR3, as DNA: TGTGCCAGTAGGATCCCCGGCAAAGGGGACAATTCACCCCTCCACTTT. This codes for CASRIPGKGDNSPLHF.